Shown below are 28 T cell receptor beta chains from a single sample sequenced in a study of cytomegalovirus exposure and HLA in healthy donors. TCRdb's copy holds only in-frame clones and misses some; the assay was immunoSEQ multiplex PCR. The sample lists about 130,000 clones; approximately 89% were seen once. Input material: PBMCs. Receptors were obtained from a man aged 25 to 40 in good health and CMV-seronegative.

V is TRBV5-4 and J is TRBJ2-2; 10 bases are a match to TRBD1. The CDR3 consists of 15 residues. CDR1 is SGHNT and CDR2 is YYREEE in the germline V gene (reference sequence). After removal of 4 bases from V and 6 bases from J, the junction contained 6 bases not matched to a gene. DNA of the CDR3: TGTGCCAGCAGCGAGGACAGGGGGAGATCCGGGGAGCTGTTTTTT. Translation gives CASSEDRGRSGELFF.

V usage is TRBV5-4 and J usage is TRBJ2-7; D may be TRBD1 (6 bases). V gave up 1 base and J gave up 4 bases, with 12 bases separating them. The germline V gene has CDR1 SGHNT and CDR2 YYREEE (reference sequence). This CDR3 region has 14 residues. CDR3 amino acids: CASSLRDRNYEQYF. The CDR3 DNA reads TGTGCCAGCAGCTTGCGAGACAGGAATTACGAGCAGTACTTC.

The chain recombines TRBV4-1 with TRBJ2-1; 8 positions agree with TRBD1. V gave up 1 base and J gave up 9 bases; unmatched junction bases: 5. In germline, CDR1 is MGHRA, CDR2 YSYEKL. The CDR3 is 14 amino acids. CDR3 amino acids: CASSQAGQAGEQFF. In DNA form, the CDR3 reads TGCGCCAGCAGCCAAGCGGGACAGGCGGGTGAGCAGTTCTTC.

This clone appeared a single time. The chain carries TRBV7-6 and TRBJ1-1; D may be TRBD1 (5 bases). V was cut by 8 bases and J by 5 bases, with 15 bases left in between. Germline V gene data show CDR1 as SGHVS and CDR2 as FNYEAQ. CDR3 length: 13 amino acids. The CDR3 loop is CASRGDGITEAFF. CDR3 DNA: TGTGCCAGCCGGGGGGATGGAATAACTGAAGCTTTCTTT.

The chain has TRBV5-4 and TRBJ1-2; possible D gene TRBD1, 6 bases. Per the germline V gene, CDR1 is SGHNT and CDR2 is YYREEE (reference sequence). The CDR3 totals 16 residues. The germline V and J ends were trimmed by 0 bases and 5 bases, with 17 bases remaining between them. DNA for the CDR3: TGTGCCAGCAGCTTGGGGGGGCAGGTGCCCTTATATGGCTACACCTTC. The encoded protein is CASSLGGQVPLYGYTF.

This rearrangement joins TRBV5-1 to TRBJ2-2; TRBD1 matches at 7 bases. V shed 6 bases, J shed 6 bases, and the junction held 8 bases outside the gene matches. Germline values: CDR1 SGHRS, CDR2 YFSETQ. The CDR3 contains 14 residues. The CDR3 protein is CASTHGRGSGELFF. The CDR3 nucleotides are TGCGCCAGCACCCACGGCAGGGGGTCCGGGGAGCTGTTTTTT. The full variable domain, with the rest looked up from reference TRBV5-1 and TRBJ2-2, is KAGVTQTPRYLIKTRGQQVTLSCSPISGHRSVSWYQQTPGQGLQFLFEYFSETQRNKGNFPGRFSGRQFSNSRSEMNVSTLELGDSALYLCASTHGRGSGELFFGEGSRLTVL.

The CDR3 here is CASSSRQGAFF. For the CDR3, the DNA is TGTGCCAGCAGTTCTCGACAGGGCGCTTTCTTT. The chain combines TRBV6-6 with TRBJ1-1; 7 bases map to TRBD1. Germline V lookup: CDR1 MNHNY, CDR2 SVGAGI (reference sequence). The junction had 4 bases not matched to a gene; V was cut back by 4 bases and J by 11 bases. The CDR3 loop spans 11 amino acids.

The rearrangement uses TRBV18 and TRBJ1-6; 9 bases are a match to TRBD1. Trimming cost V 3 bases and J 2 bases; bases outside gene matches: 5. Germline CDR1 KGHSH, CDR2 LQKENI. The CDR3 has 17 amino acids. The CDR3 loop is CASSPTGGLTYNSPLHF. CDR3 DNA sequence: TGTGCCAGCTCACCTACAGGGGGCTTAACCTATAATTCACCCCTCCACTTT.

V usage is TRBV6-5 and J usage is TRBJ2-7; no definite D call. This CDR3 has 15 amino acids. Per germline, CDR1 MNHEY and CDR2 SVGAGI. V gave up 6 bases and J gave up 0 bases, with 15 bases separating them. In DNA, the CDR3 is TGTGCCAGCAGGCCTCAGGTTAACCCCTCCTACGAGCAGTACTTC. It encodes CASRPQVNPSYEQYF.

The J gene is TRBJ1-2, the V gene TRBV6-6; 8 bases fit TRBD1. V was clipped by 0 bases and J by 7 bases; unmatched bases: 4. This CDR3 contains 14 residues. Germline assignment: CDR1 MNHNY and CDR2 SVGAGI (reference sequence). The CDR3 region has the DNA TGTGCCAGCAGTTACTCGACAGGGGAAGGTGGCTACACCTTC. Encoded protein: CASSYSTGEGGYTF.

V is TRBV11-2 and J is TRBJ1-2; the match to TRBD1 covers 7 bases. V shed 0 bases, J shed 6 bases, and the junction held 7 bases outside the gene matches. Germline V gene data show CDR1 as SGHAT and CDR2 as FQNNGV. This CDR3 comprises 15 residues. The CDR3 is CASSLDTGAYDGYTF. CDR3 nucleotides: TGTGCCAGCAGCTTAGATACAGGGGCGTACGATGGCTACACCTTC. Filled out from reference TRBV11-2 and TRBJ1-2, the complete variable domain reads EAGVAQSPRYKIIEKRQSVAFWCNPISGHATLYWYQQILGQGPKLLIQFQNNGVVDDSQLPKDRFSAERLKGVDSTLKIQPAKLEDSAVYLCASSLDTGAYDGYTFGSGTRLTVV.

V and J are TRBV15 and TRBJ1-5; 9 bases map to TRBD1. The V gene's germline CDR1 is LNHNV and CDR2 YYDKDF (reference sequence). Unmatched junction bases numbered 7, after V lost 3 bases and J lost 7 bases. The CDR3 covers 15 residues. CDR3 sequence: CATSSNRGPEQPQHF. In DNA, the CDR3 is TGTGCCACCAGCAGCAACAGGGGGCCGGAACAGCCCCAGCATTTT.

CDR3 sequence (DNA): TGTGCCAGCAGCCCAGCGATCTCTTCTGCAGAGACCCAGTACTTC. As protein: CASSPAISSAETQYF. The chain carries TRBV7-7 and TRBJ2-5; D not resolved. Trimming cost V 5 bases and J 4 bases, with 17 bases left between them. CDR1 and CDR2 (germline): SSHAT, FNYEAQ (reference sequence). The CDR3 is 15 residues long.

V is TRBV19 and J is TRBJ2-7; TRBD1 might be the D (6 bases). Germline V lookup: CDR1 LNHDA, CDR2 SQIVND (reference sequence). The CDR3 sequence is 16 residues long. V shed 3 bases and J shed 5 bases, with 20 bases lying between them. CDR3 sequence reads: CASSITGILRVDEQYF. CDR3 nucleotide sequence: TGTGCCAGTAGTATTACAGGGATCTTACGTGTCGACGAGCAGTACTTC.

J is TRBJ2-7 and V is TRBV20-1; D call uncertain. Germline CDR1 and CDR2: DFQATT and SNEGSKA (reference sequence). The CDR3 covers 11 residues. Trimming removed 6 bases at V and 5 bases at J, with 11 bases between. The CDR3 DNA is TGCAGTGCGCCAACATACGACGAGCAGTACTTC. Encoded protein: CSAPTYDEQYF.

This chain links TRBV11-3 with TRBJ1-1; D uncertain. Germline assignment: CDR1 SGHNT and CDR2 YENEEA. The CDR3 is made up of 13 amino acids. Trimming cost V 4 bases and J 0 bases, with 6 bases left between them. The CDR3 spells CASSWQMNTEAFF. The CDR3 bases are TGTGCCAGCAGCTGGCAGATGAACACTGAAGCTTTCTTT.

This clone was picked up a small number of times. The genes are TRBV4-3 and TRBJ1-6; TRBD1 aligns across 8 bases. The CDR3 totals 15 residues. The V gene end was trimmed by 8 bases and the J gene end by 7 bases; junction bases not matched to a gene: 10. The germline V gene encodes CDR1 LGHNA and CDR2 YSLEER. The DNA of the CDR3 is TGCGCCAGCGGAACACCGGGACAGGCAAATTCACCCCTCCACTTT. It translates to CASGTPGQANSPLHF.

J is TRBJ1-1 and V is TRBV7-3; D remains ambiguous. The CDR3 has 15 residues. The germline V gene encodes CDR1 SGHTA and CDR2 FQGTGA. V lost 2 bases and J lost 1, with 11 bases in between. The CDR3 loop is CASSLERSWNTEAFF. For the CDR3, the DNA is TGTGCCAGCAGCTTAGAGAGATCGTGGAACACTGAAGCTTTCTTT. The full variable domain, with the rest looked up from reference TRBV7-3 and TRBJ1-1, is GAGVSQTPSNKVTEKGKYVELRCDPISGHTALYWYRQSLGQGPEFLIYFQGTGAADDSGLPNDRFFAVRPEGSVSTLKIQRTERGDSAVYLCASSLERSWNTEAFFGQGTRLTVV.

V and J are TRBV27 and TRBJ2-1, with D maybe TRBD2 (6 bases). Trimming shortened V by 5 bases and J by 13 bases, and 15 bases separated the two germline ends. Germline assignment: CDR1 MNHEY and CDR2 SMNVEV (reference sequence). The CDR3 loop spans 12 amino acids. As DNA, the CDR3 is TGTGCCAGCAGTCCGTTTACCGGGGGACAGTTCTTC. This translates into CASSPFTGGQFF.

The chain combines TRBV18 with TRBJ2-1; TRBD2 matches 9 bases. Germline V CDR1 and CDR2: KGHSH, LQKENI. The trim removed 0 bases at V and 9 bases at J, leaving 9 bases unmatched. This CDR3 contains 16 residues. The chain's CDR3 is CASSPPSSGGPVEQFF. The CDR3 nucleotides are TGTGCCAGCTCACCACCGTCCAGCGGGGGGCCGGTTGAGCAGTTCTTC. Drawing the rest from reference TRBV18 and TRBJ2-1, the complete variable domain is NAGVMQNPRHLVRRRGQEARLRCSPMKGHSHVYWYRQLPEEGLKFMVYLQKENIIDESGMPKERFSAEFPKEGPSILRIQQVVRGDSAAYFCASSPPSSGGPVEQFFGPGTRLTVL.

This clone was seen a handful of times. This chain joins TRBV29-1 and TRBJ1-2; D gene uncertain. In germline, CDR1 is SQVTM, CDR2 ANQGSEA. This CDR3 region has 12 residues. V dropped 1 base and J dropped 4 bases, with 7 bases sitting between them. Here the CDR3 DNA reads TGCAGCGTTGAAGCGTCCCCCTATGGCTACACCTTC. It encodes CSVEASPYGYTF.

The count of this clone is one. The chain employs TRBV5-1 and TRBJ1-4; 8 bases are shared with TRBD1. Germline V gene lookup returns CDR1 SGHRS and CDR2 YFSETQ. The CDR3 spans 16 residues. The ends lost 4 bases at V and 0 bases at J; junction bases unmatched: 5. CDR3 nucleotide sequence: TGCGCCAGCAGCACAGGACAGGGTGCAACTAATGAAAAACTGTTTTTT. Translating it yields CASSTGQGATNEKLFF.

The chain is built from TRBV18 and TRBJ2-7; 7 bases match TRBD1. The germline V gene encodes CDR1 KGHSH and CDR2 LQKENI. After removal of 5 bases from V and 0 bases from J, the junction contained 4 bases not matched to a gene. The CDR3 runs 14 residues. The CDR3 nucleotides read TGTGCCAGCTCATCAACAGGGGTCTCCTACGAGCAGTACTTC. As protein: CASSSTGVSYEQYF.

The chain is built from TRBV4-3 and TRBJ1-3; D is perhaps TRBD1 (5 bases). The germline V gene encodes CDR1 LGHNA and CDR2 YSLEER. The CDR3 spans 17 residues. V dropped 0 bases and J dropped 0 bases, with 12 bases sitting between them. CDR3 DNA: TGCGCCAGCAGCCAAGATCGTGGAGGGGCCTCTGGAAACACCATATATTTT. Its translation: CASSQDRGGASGNTIYF.

V and J are TRBV5-1 and TRBJ2-5; D might be TRBD2 (5 bases). The CDR3 is 13 residues long. V dropped 2 bases and J dropped 13 bases, with 18 bases sitting between them. Germline CDR1 is SGHRS and CDR2 is YFSETQ. The CDR3 nucleotides are TGCGCCAGCAGCTTCCCGGACCTCCCCGGGGTGTACTTC. Translation gives CASSFPDLPGVYF. The full variable domain, in which reference TRBV5-1 and TRBJ2-5 provide the parts outside the CDR3, is KAGVTQTPRYLIKTRGQQVTLSCSPISGHRSVSWYQQTPGQGLQFLFEYFSETQRNKGNFPGRFSGRQFSNSRSEMNVSTLELGDSALYLCASSFPDLPGVYFGPGTRLLVL.

The chain employs TRBV7-3 and TRBJ2-1; a possible D gene is TRBD2 (7 bases). The germline gives CDR1 SGHTA, CDR2 FQGTGA. The CDR3 is 15 amino acids. Trimming removed 0 bases at V and 4 bases at J, with 10 bases between. CDR3 sequence: CASSLTGGQYNEQFF. As DNA, the CDR3 is TGTGCCAGCAGCTTAACCGGGGGGCAATACAATGAGCAGTTCTTC.

The rearrangement uses TRBV5-6 and TRBJ2-7; tentatively, D is TRBD1 (5 bases). CDR1 SGHDT and CDR2 YYEEEE come from the germline V gene. V was cut by 2 bases and J by 3 bases, with 6 bases left in between. This CDR3 has 12 amino acids. CDR3 in amino acids: CASSFQGYEQYF. The CDR3 nucleotides are TGTGCCAGCAGCTTCCAGGGCTACGAGCAGTACTTC.

This chain links TRBV5-1 with TRBJ1-1; 8 bases fit TRBD1. The CDR3 is made up of 16 amino acids. Germline V gene sequence: CDR1 SGHRS, CDR2 YFSETQ. V lost 3 bases and J lost 2; bases outside the gene matches: 9. As DNA, the CDR3 is TGCGCCAGCAGCTCCAGGGGGCCCGTAGCCAACACTGAAGCTTTCTTT. Translated, it gives CASSSRGPVANTEAFF.